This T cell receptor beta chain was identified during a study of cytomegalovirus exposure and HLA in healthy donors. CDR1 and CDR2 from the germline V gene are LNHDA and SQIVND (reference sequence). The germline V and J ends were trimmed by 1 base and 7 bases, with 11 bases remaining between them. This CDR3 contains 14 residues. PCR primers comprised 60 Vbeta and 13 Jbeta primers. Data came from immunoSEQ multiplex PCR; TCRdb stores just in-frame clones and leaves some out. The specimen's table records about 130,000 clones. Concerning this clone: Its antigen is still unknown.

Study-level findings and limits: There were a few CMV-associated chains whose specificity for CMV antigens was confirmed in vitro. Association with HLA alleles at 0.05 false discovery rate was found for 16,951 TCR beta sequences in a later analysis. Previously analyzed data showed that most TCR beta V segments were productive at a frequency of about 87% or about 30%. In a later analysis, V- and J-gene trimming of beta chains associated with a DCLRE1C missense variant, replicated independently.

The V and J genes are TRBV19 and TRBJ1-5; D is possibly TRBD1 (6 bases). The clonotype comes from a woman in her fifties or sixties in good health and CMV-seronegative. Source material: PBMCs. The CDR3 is CASSIVPRGQPQHF. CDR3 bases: TGTGCCAGTAGTATAGTGCCCAGGGGACAGCCCCAGCATTTT.